Below, one T cell receptor beta chain is given with its context. The target antigen is unknown. Mismatch with germline at one junction end may stem from a read error. CDR1 and CDR2 from the germline V gene are SEHNR and FQNEAQ (reference sequence). The CDR3 runs 17 residues. This sample was taken from a study of T cells in Graves' hyperthyroidism and ophthalmopathy. Broader study findings: Stable hyperthyroidism and ophthalmopathy were separated using 13 V-J signatures. The model anticipated ophthalmopathy a median around six months pre-onset.

RNA transcripts yielded amplified TCR beta CDR3 regions. Initially, a first-round RT-PCR of the TCR CDR3 employed the HTBI primer set. One entry per CDR3 protein results from TCRdb running MiXCR on the multiplex PCR reads. Of 450,000 to 700,000 distinct CDR3 sequences in the sample, 46% were seen once. Exclusion of patients followed from uncontrolled infection, other autoimmune disease, pregnancy or lactation. This receptor was identified in an adult woman with Graves' disease, either hyperthyroidism or ophthalmopathy (not recorded which). The sample taken for sequencing was peripheral blood or thyroid tissue (not recorded which). J is TRBJ2-7 and V is TRBV7-9; D assignment may be TRBD1 or TRBD2 (5 bases each). CDR3 nucleotides: TGTGCCGGCAGCCCGTCCCTTTGGGGACGAAGCTCCTACGAGCAGTACTTC. Its protein product is CAGSPSLWGRSSYEQYF.